Listed here are 29 T cell receptor beta chains from one sample, sequenced in a study of T cell responses to AZD1222 COVID-19 vaccine. TCRdb keeps only in-frame clones here, not all; method: immunoSEQ multiplex PCR. The sample holds 130,000 to 150,000 clones; about nine tenths are singletons and the top ten take approximately 3.6%. Sample: peripheral blood, taken on day 0 of AZD1222 vaccination. These TCRs come from an adult in good health.

This chain connects TRBV4-1 to TRBJ2-2, with TRBD1 as a possible D gene (5 bases). This CDR3 comprises 17 residues. Germline lookup yields CDR1 MGHRA and CDR2 YSYEKL. V was cut by 1 base and J by 4 bases, with 16 bases left in between. The CDR3 DNA reads TGCGCCAGCAGCCAAGGCTCCAGGGTAGGCATCACCGGGGAGCTGTTTTTT. It yields the protein CASSQGSRVGITGELFF.

This CDR3 is CASSLEAYEQYF. The CDR3 nucleotides are TGTGCCAGCAGTTTAGAAGCCTACGAGCAGTACTTC. The gene calls are TRBV12-3 or TRBV12-4 and TRBJ2-7; D not resolved. The CDR3 has 12 residues. V shed 1 base and J shed 2 bases, with 3 bases lying between them.

This clone occurred once. The J gene is TRBJ2-3, the V gene TRBV6-4; 13 nucleotides line up with TRBD2. The CDR3 is 17 residues long. V dropped 2 bases and J dropped 1; count of bases not matched to a gene: 3. Germline CDR1 reads MRHNA; CDR2 reads SNTAGT. The CDR3 here is CASSDGTSGGGTDTQYF. CDR3 coding DNA: TGTGCCAGCAGTGACGGAACTAGCGGGGGGGGCACAGATACGCAGTATTTT.

This clone was seen just once. The chain uses TRBV10-3 and TRBJ2-1; 7 positions match TRBD1. Per germline, CDR1 ENHRY and CDR2 SYGVKD. Trimming at V came to 10 bases and at J to 2 bases, leaving 5 bases not matched to a gene. This CDR3 region has 13 residues. This CDR3 is CANRGEAYNEQFF. CDR3 DNA sequence: TGTGCCAACAGGGGAGAGGCCTACAATGAGCAGTTCTTC.

The chain carries TRBV5-6 and TRBJ1-2; D unclear. This CDR3 has 17 residues. Per germline, CDR1 SGHDT and CDR2 YYEEEE. Trimming shortened V by 0 bases and J by 4 bases, and 19 bases separated the two germline ends. The chain's CDR3 is CASSLEAGVLAFYGYTF. The DNA for the CDR3 is TGTGCCAGCAGCTTGGAGGCAGGAGTCCTCGCTTTCTATGGCTACACCTTC.

The chain joins TRBV19 to TRBJ1-4; D is perhaps TRBD1 (5 bases). V was shortened by 3 bases and J by 7 bases, with 12 bases between the two germline ends. Germline CDR1 reads LNHDA; CDR2 reads SQIVND (reference sequence). This CDR3 has 14 residues. The CDR3 reads CASSIVGDSEKLFF. The DNA of the CDR3 is TGTGCCAGTAGTATTGTAGGGGATAGTGAAAAACTGTTTTTT.

The chain carries TRBV30 and TRBJ2-3, with D tentatively TRBD2 (6 bases). Deletions cut 4 bases from V and 2 bases from J, with 13 bases between. Germline V gene sequence: CDR1 GTSNPN, CDR2 SVGIG (reference sequence). The CDR3 is 14 residues long. CDR3 in DNA: TGTGCCTGGAACACGCGGGGAGACACAGATACGCAGTATTTT. Amino acids: CAWNTRGDTDTQYF.

This clone was recorded only once. This sequence joins TRBV20-1 and TRBJ2-3; 12 bases agree with TRBD2. The CDR3 contains 19 residues. Germline loops: CDR1 DFQATT, CDR2 SNEGSKA (reference sequence). Trimming cost V 3 bases and J 7 bases; bases outside gene matches: 20. In nucleotides, the CDR3 is TGCAGTGCTAGTGCCCCCCGACGACGCCCACTAGCGGGAGGACATACGCAGTATTTT. It is translated as CSASAPRRRPLAGGHTQYF.

The J gene is TRBJ1-1, the V gene TRBV30, with a tentative D call TRBD1 (5 bases). Trimming removed 5 bases from V and 1 base from J, with 11 bases in between. The length of the CDR3 is 13 residues. Germline V CDR1 and CDR2: GTSNPN, SVGIG (reference sequence). The CDR3 loop reads CAWDAGGNTEAFF. In DNA form, the CDR3 reads TGTGCCTGGGATGCGGGGGGGAACACTGAAGCTTTCTTT.

This clone was seen more than once but under ten times. This chain uses TRBV5-1 with TRBJ1-6, with 7 bases fitting TRBD1. The CDR3 is 13 amino acids. Germline values: CDR1 SGHRS, CDR2 YFSETQ. Trimming removed 2 bases from V and 11 bases from J; junction bases left unmatched: 4. The DNA of the CDR3 is TGCGCCAGCAGCTTAAAGGGGGCCGCACCCCTCCACTTT. Translating gives CASSLKGAAPLHF.

The chain couples TRBV6-5 to TRBJ1-5; a weak D match, TRBD1 (5 bases). V gave up 6 bases and J gave up 2 bases, with 14 bases separating them. The CDR3 consists of 15 residues. CDR1 and CDR2 from the germline V gene are MNHEY and SVGAGI. Here the CDR3 DNA reads TGTGCCAGCAGCCCCAACCTAGGGGGCAATCAGCCCCAGCATTTT. Translating gives CASSPNLGGNQPQHF.

As regards this clone: A read error may account for a junction end that differs from germline. V gene TRBV7-9 combines with J gene TRBJ1-1; D remains ambiguous. Germline V lookup: CDR1 SEHNR, CDR2 FQNEAQ (reference sequence). This CDR3 contains 8 residues. The CDR3 reads CASSPTPF. DNA for the CDR3: TGTGCCAGCAGCCCTACTCCCTTT.

Only one count was recorded for this clone. This chain uses TRBV6-4 with TRBJ2-7; D is undetermined. CDR3 length: 17 residues. V dropped 3 bases and J dropped 3 bases, with 21 bases sitting between them. Germline V gene data show CDR1 as MRHNA and CDR2 as SNTAGT. DNA of the CDR3: TGTGCCAGCAGTGATGGATCACCGTATAGAATCAGCTACGAGCAGTACTTC. This translates into CASSDGSPYRISYEQYF.

The chain combines TRBV6-5 with TRBJ2-5; 11 bases match TRBD1. The V gene's germline CDR1 is MNHEY and CDR2 SVGAGI. The CDR3 loop spans 15 amino acids. The V and J ends lost 5 bases and 4 bases, in that order; junction bases with no gene match: 6. This CDR3 reads CASSHTGTGGETQYF. CDR3 nucleotides: TGTGCCAGCAGTCACACCGGGACAGGGGGAGAGACCCAGTACTTC.

As for this clone: A junction end diverges from the germline sequence, so it may reflect a read error. The chain recombines TRBV12-3 or TRBV12-4 with TRBJ1-2; D gene ambiguous. The CDR3 has 13 residues. CDR3 in DNA: TGTGCCGGCAGTCGGGCCCAACGGGATGGCTACACCTTC. Protein sequence: CAGSRAQRDGYTF.

V gene TRBV7-8 combines with J gene TRBJ1-5, with D tentatively TRBD1 (5 bases). The CDR3 spans 17 residues. Germline CDR1 reads SGHVS; CDR2 reads FQNEAQ. V was shortened by 2 bases and J by 2 bases, with 16 bases between the two germline ends. CDR3 coding DNA: TGTGCCAGCAGCTTAATGGCAGTCAGGGAAGGCAATCAGCCCCAGCATTTT. Protein product: CASSLMAVREGNQPQHF.

The rearrangement links TRBV30 to TRBJ1-2; 7 bases map to TRBD1. CDR1 GTSNPN and CDR2 SVGIG come from the germline V gene (reference sequence). Unmatched junction bases numbered 3, after V lost 5 bases and J lost 6 bases. This CDR3 comprises 11 residues. CDR3 amino acids: CAWQTGNGYTF. The CDR3 coding sequence is TGTGCCTGGCAGACAGGGAATGGCTACACCTTC.

V gene TRBV9 combines with J gene TRBJ1-4, with D uncertain. There are 15 residues in the CDR3. Trimming shortened V by 0 bases and J by 3 bases, and 9 bases separated the two germline ends. Germline loops: CDR1 SGDLS, CDR2 YYNGEE. CDR3 sequence: CASSVGLVANEKLFF. The CDR3 DNA is TGTGCCAGCAGCGTAGGGTTGGTAGCTAATGAAAAACTGTTTTTT.

The chain uses TRBV15 and TRBJ2-5; 7 nucleotides align to TRBD2. The CDR3 totals 15 residues. J gave up 2 bases and V 1 base, and 4 bases lay outside the gene matches. Germline CDR1 and CDR2: LNHNV and YYDKDF (reference sequence). The CDR3 sequence is CATSRVAGVQETQYF. The CDR3, as DNA: TGTGCCACCAGCAGAGTTGCGGGAGTTCAAGAGACCCAGTACTTC.

V is TRBV19 and J is TRBJ1-6; 7 bases are shared with TRBD1. V lost 5 bases, J lost 7 bases, and 2 bases stayed unmatched. The CDR3 has 13 amino acids. Germline V gene data show CDR1 as LNHDA and CDR2 as SQIVND (reference sequence). CDR3 residues: CASSPDRNSPLHF. In DNA form, the CDR3 reads TGTGCCAGTAGTCCGGACAGGAATTCACCCCTCCACTTT.

The rearrangement uses TRBV5-4 and TRBJ2-2, with TRBD2 matching 8 bases. The CDR3 has 17 amino acids. V was pared by 2 bases and J by 6 bases, with 12 bases of the junction left unmatched. Germline V gives CDR1 SGHNT, CDR2 YYREEE (reference sequence). This CDR3 reads CASSLGGSGKSPGELFF. CDR3 coding DNA: TGTGCCAGCAGCTTAGGGGGTAGCGGGAAAAGTCCCGGGGAGCTGTTTTTT.

A single count supports this clone. V gene TRBV9 combines with J gene TRBJ2-1; D gene uncertain. This CDR3 has 13 amino acids. V was trimmed by 0 bases and J by 7 bases, leaving 8 bases between them. Looked up from germline, CDR1 is SGDLS and CDR2 is YYNGEE. The CDR3 spells CASSVGLGNEQFF. The CDR3 region has the DNA TGTGCCAGCAGCGTAGGGTTAGGTAATGAGCAGTTCTTC.

The chain carries TRBV19 and TRBJ1-6; 8 nucleotides line up with TRBD1. The CDR3 covers 16 residues. V trimming: 3 bases; J trimming: 7 bases; junction bases outside the gene matches: 8. CDR1 is LNHDA, CDR2 SQIVND, per germline (reference sequence). The CDR3 region has the DNA TGTGCCAGTAGTATTCAGGACAGGGTGTGGAATTCACCCCTCCACTTT. This gives the protein CASSIQDRVWNSPLHF.

V usage is TRBV2 and J usage is TRBJ1-5; D ambiguous. Trimming shortened V by 6 bases and J by 6 bases, and 18 bases separated the two germline ends. The CDR3 totals 15 residues. Germline V lookup: CDR1 SNHLY, CDR2 FYNNEI. The CDR3 sequence is CASRVGSPRFQPQHF. The CDR3 DNA reads as TGTGCCAGCAGGGTGGGCAGCCCGCGATTTCAGCCCCAGCATTTT. Based on the CDR3 plus reference TRBV2 and TRBJ1-5, the full variable domain is EPEVTQTPSHQVTQMGQEVILRCVPISNHLYFYWYRQILGQKVEFLVSFYNNEISEKSEIFDDQFSVERPDGSNFTLKIRSTKLEDSAMYFCASRVGSPRFQPQHFGDGTRLSIL.

The rearrangement joins TRBV6-2 or TRBV6-3 to TRBJ2-7, with D perhaps TRBD1 (6 bases). V shed 5 bases and J shed 4 bases, with 18 bases lying between them. The CDR3 length is 15 residues. Looked up from germline, CDR1 is MNHEY and CDR2 is SVGEGT. CDR3 sequence (DNA): TGTGCCAGCAGTGGTCGGGTCAGGGGAGTATACGAGCAGTACTTC. It translates to CASSGRVRGVYEQYF.

The rearrangement uses TRBV19 and TRBJ2-7; D may match TRBD1 or TRBD2 (5 bases each). The V end was cut by 3 bases, the J end by 4 bases, with 16 bases between. Germline CDR1 reads LNHDA; CDR2 reads SQIVND (reference sequence). The CDR3 consists of 15 residues. The CDR3 loop is CASSMSGVGGYEQYF. The CDR3 nucleotides are TGTGCCAGTAGTATGAGTGGGGTTGGGGGTTACGAGCAGTACTTC.

Concerning this clone: Other DNA sequences in the sample encode the same CDR3. The gene calls are TRBV12-3 or TRBV12-4 and TRBJ2-7; D unresolved. This CDR3 comprises 11 residues. Trimming shortened V by 3 bases and J by 3 bases, and 3 bases separated the two germline ends. The CDR3 sequence is CASSLGYEQYF. The CDR3 DNA reads TGTGCCAGCAGTTTGGGCTACGAGCAGTACTTC.

This clone appeared once. V gene TRBV9 combines with J gene TRBJ1-4; D is perhaps TRBD1 (5 bases). CDR1 is SGDLS and CDR2 is YYNGEE in the germline V gene. Trimming removed 5 bases from V and 2 bases from J, with 10 bases in between. The CDR3 length is 14 residues. The CDR3 spells CASSARGTNEKLFF. CDR3 DNA: TGTGCCAGCAGTGCTAGGGGTACTAATGAAAAACTGTTTTTT.

The chain has TRBV5-1 and TRBJ1-1; D is unresolved. The CDR3 has 13 amino acids. V lost 2 bases and J 2 bases, leaving 7 bases between the germline ends. Germline loops: CDR1 SGHRS, CDR2 YFSETQ. The CDR3 loop reads CASSFPGNTEAFF. For the CDR3, the DNA is TGCGCCAGCAGCTTCCCAGGAAACACTGAAGCTTTCTTT. The full variable domain, its missing parts supplied by reference TRBV5-1 and TRBJ1-1, is KAGVTQTPRYLIKTRGQQVTLSCSPISGHRSVSWYQQTPGQGLQFLFEYFSETQRNKGNFPGRFSGRQFSNSRSEMNVSTLELGDSALYLCASSFPGNTEAFFGQGTRLTVV.